These 24 T cell receptor beta chains were all obtained from the same sample, sequenced in a study of blood T cell repertoires in COVID-19. Clones were sequenced by immunoSEQ multiplex PCR, and TCRdb holds only the in-frame ones, with some missing. Here the sample spans approximately 200,000 clones, 85% being singletons. Sequenced: PBMCs or T cells enriched from blood (not recorded which). The receptors were sampled from a man aged 35 to 55 who had recovered from COVID-19.

The chain carries TRBV6-5 and TRBJ2-1; 8 nucleotides agree with TRBD2. The J segment lost 6 bases and the V segment lost 6 bases, leaving 7 bases of the junction unmatched. Per the germline V gene, CDR1 is MNHEY and CDR2 is SVGAGI. The CDR3 contains 14 residues. The CDR3 DNA reads as TGTGCCAGCAGGGCCGGGACTAGGAGCAATGAGCAGTTCTTC. As protein: CASRAGTRSNEQFF.

The genes are TRBV7-8 and TRBJ2-7; 7 bases agree with TRBD1. CDR3 length: 14 residues. V shed 4 bases and J 3 bases; nucleotides not matched to a gene: 6. Germline CDR1 and CDR2: SGHVS and FQNEAQ. The CDR3 bases are TGTGCCAGCAGCTCCTGGACAGGAGACTACGAGCAGTACTTC. It specifies CASSSWTGDYEQYF.

V gene TRBV5-1 combines with J gene TRBJ2-1, with 8 bases identical to TRBD2. The CDR3 has 15 residues. Germline-derived CDR1 and CDR2 are SGHRS and YFSETQ. V lost 4 bases, J lost 4 bases, and 7 bases stayed unmatched. The DNA for the CDR3 is TGCGCCAGCAGCACTACTAGCGGACCATACAATGAGCAGTTCTTC. Translating it yields CASSTTSGPYNEQFF.

The J gene is TRBJ1-5, the V gene TRBV6-2 or TRBV6-3; perhaps TRBD1 as D (6 bases). Germline values: CDR1 MNHEY, CDR2 SVGEGT. The CDR3 runs 21 residues. Between the trimmed V and J ends, which lost 6 bases and 0 bases, there was a span of 30 bases. The CDR3 region is CASSPTRLTGYKSYSNQPQHF. In DNA form, the CDR3 reads TGTGCCAGCAGCCCAACCCGACTTACAGGGTACAAGTCTTATAGCAATCAGCCCCAGCATTTT.

The chain has TRBV24-1 and TRBJ1-1, with a possible D match to TRBD1 (5 bases). Germline lookup yields CDR1 KGHDR and CDR2 SFDVKD. Trimming shortened V by 2 bases and J by 5 bases, and 20 bases separated the two germline ends. The CDR3 covers 17 residues. The CDR3 sequence is CATSDSGRGPRDTEAFF. The CDR3 DNA reads TGTGCCACCAGTGATTCTGGGAGGGGTCCGCGGGATACTGAAGCTTTCTTT.

The rearrangement uses TRBV4-3 and TRBJ2-7, with 8 bases aligning to TRBD2. This CDR3 comprises 16 residues. The V segment lost 0 bases and the J segment 3 bases; nucleotides outside the gene matches: 7. Germline CDR1 is LGHNA and CDR2 is YSLEER. CDR3 nucleotide sequence: TGCGCCAGCAGCCAAGATCTTGCGAGCGGGAGCTACGAGCAGTACTTC. This sequence encodes CASSQDLASGSYEQYF.

The chain couples TRBV24-1 to TRBJ2-3; D possibly corresponds to TRBD2 (5 bases). The germline V gene encodes CDR1 KGHDR and CDR2 SFDVKD. The ends were cut back, 4 bases at V and 6 bases at J, with 16 bases in the middle. The CDR3 runs to 15 residues. This CDR3 reads CATSESSAPTDTQYF. The DNA for the CDR3 is TGTGCCACCAGTGAGAGTAGCGCCCCGACGGATACGCAGTATTTT.

The chain employs TRBV4-2 and TRBJ2-1; D gene uncertain. The CDR3 is made up of 16 amino acids. CDR1 is LGHNA, CDR2 YNFKEQ, per germline. The germline V and J ends were trimmed by 0 bases and 1 base, with 10 bases remaining between them. The chain's CDR3 is CASSQEEYGSYNEQFF. CDR3 nucleotides: TGTGCCAGCAGCCAAGAGGAATACGGGTCCTACAATGAGCAGTTCTTC.

The chain links TRBV5-6 to TRBJ2-3; unclear D gene. CDR3 length: 13 residues. Trimming pared 4 bases from V and 0 bases from J, leaving 6 bases between. Germline V CDR1 and CDR2: SGHDT, YYEEEE. The CDR3 DNA reads TGTGCCAGCAGCGCAACTAGCACAGATACGCAGTATTTT. It specifies CASSATSTDTQYF.

The chain carries TRBV30 and TRBJ1-5, with D unclear. Per the germline V gene, CDR1 is GTSNPN and CDR2 is SVGIG (reference sequence). Trimming removed 1 base at V and 5 bases at J, with 15 bases between. CDR3 length: 15 residues. Here the CDR3 DNA reads TGTGCCTGGAGTGCAATCGGATTAGCGGATCAGCCCCAGCATTTT. Its protein is CAWSAIGLADQPQHF.

This rearrangement joins TRBV6-5 to TRBJ2-5; 8 bases are shared with TRBD1. Germline CDR1 reads MNHEY; CDR2 reads SVGAGI. With V trimmed by 4 bases and J by 5 bases, 6 bases remained unmatched. This CDR3 contains 14 residues. The CDR3 protein is CASSFRTGLETQYF. The CDR3 region has the DNA TGTGCCAGCAGTTTCCGGACAGGGCTGGAGACCCAGTACTTC.

This chain connects TRBV5-1 to TRBJ2-7; 8 nucleotides agree with TRBD1. This CDR3 contains 13 residues. Per the germline V gene, CDR1 is SGHRS and CDR2 is YFSETQ. V lost 5 bases, J lost 4 bases, and 5 bases stayed unmatched. This chain's CDR3 is CASRVQGGYEQYF. CDR3 DNA: TGCGCCAGCAGGGTACAGGGGGGTTACGAGCAGTACTTC. The full variable domain, its missing parts supplied by reference TRBV5-1 and TRBJ2-7, is KAGVTQTPRYLIKTRGQQVTLSCSPISGHRSVSWYQQTPGQGLQFLFEYFSETQRNKGNFPGRFSGRQFSNSRSEMNVSTLELGDSALYLCASRVQGGYEQYFGPGTRLTVT.

The rearrangement links TRBV27 to TRBJ2-1; 11 nucleotides match TRBD2. CDR1 is MNHEY and CDR2 is SMNVEV in the germline V gene (reference sequence). The CDR3 loop spans 16 amino acids. After removal of 2 bases from V and 7 bases from J, the junction contained 7 bases not matched to a gene. The CDR3 DNA is TGTGCCAGCAGTTTAATAGTAGCGGGAGGGTTGAATGAGCAGTTCTTC. Its protein product is CASSLIVAGGLNEQFF.

This chain connects TRBV19 to TRBJ1-2; tentative D call: TRBD1 (6 bases). V shed 5 bases and J shed 4 bases, with 11 bases lying between them. CDR1 LNHDA and CDR2 SQIVND come from the germline V gene (reference sequence). This CDR3 contains 13 residues. The CDR3 is CASSLRDTYGYTF. CDR3 DNA sequence: TGTGCCAGTAGTCTCCGGGACACCTATGGCTACACCTTC.

CDR3 sequence (DNA): TGTGCCAGCAGCCAGTTTGGCGGGGAGCAGTTCTTC. Protein product: CASSQFGGEQFF. This sequence joins TRBV3-1 (or the pseudogene TRBV3-2) and TRBJ2-1, with D possibly TRBD2 on 5 matching bases. Deletions cut 3 bases from V and 10 bases from J, with 10 bases between. CDR1 and CDR2 (germline): LGHDT, YNNKEL (reference sequence). The CDR3 is made up of 12 amino acids.

The chain carries TRBV30 and TRBJ2-7, with 7 bases matching TRBD1. CDR3 size: 12 residues. CDR1 GTSNPN and CDR2 SVGIG come from the germline V gene (reference sequence). J gave up 3 bases and V 5 bases, and 4 bases lay outside the gene matches. The chain's CDR3 is CAWGSGGYEQYF. Here the CDR3 DNA reads TGTGCCTGGGGATCAGGGGGCTACGAGCAGTACTTC.

In this sample, this clone turned up once. The chain uses TRBV5-1 and TRBJ1-2; D gene ambiguous. The length of the CDR3 is 15 residues. V was trimmed by 0 bases and J by 4 bases, leaving 13 bases between them. Per the germline V gene, CDR1 is SGHRS and CDR2 is YFSETQ. The CDR3 DNA reads as TGCGCCAGCAGCTTGGACGGGTCGAATGCCTATGGCTACACCTTC. Translation gives CASSLDGSNAYGYTF. Based on the CDR3 plus reference TRBV5-1 and TRBJ1-2, the full variable domain is KAGVTQTPRYLIKTRGQQVTLSCSPISGHRSVSWYQQTPGQGLQFLFEYFSETQRNKGNFPGRFSGRQFSNSRSEMNVSTLELGDSALYLCASSLDGSNAYGYTFGSGTRLTVV.

The rearrangement uses TRBV28 and TRBJ2-7; TRBD1 aligns across 10 bases. V was pared by 6 bases and J by 7 bases, with 12 bases of the junction left unmatched. The CDR3 has 15 amino acids. Germline V gene lookup returns CDR1 MDHEN and CDR2 SYDVKM. The CDR3 sequence: CASSITGQGYGEQYF. The CDR3 DNA reads as TGTGCCAGCAGCATAACGGGACAGGGGTATGGGGAGCAGTACTTC.

The V gene is TRBV4-3, the J gene TRBJ1-1, with D uncertain. Germline-derived CDR1 and CDR2 are LGHNA and YSLEER. This CDR3 comprises 15 residues. V lost 4 bases to trimming and J lost 1 base, with 13 bases between them. The CDR3 DNA is TGCGCCAGCAGCCTGGCAGGTCACCGGAACACTGAAGCTTTCTTT. It translates to CASSLAGHRNTEAFF.

The CDR3 coding sequence is TGTGCCAGCAGCTTAGTGAGTCCCCTCTATGGCTACACCTTC. It encodes CASSLVSPLYGYTF. V gene TRBV11-2 combines with J gene TRBJ1-2, with D unresolved. CDR1 SGHAT and CDR2 FQNNGV come from the germline V gene. The length of the CDR3 is 14 residues. V was clipped by 1 base and J by 4 bases, with 10 bases between them.

The chain is built from TRBV20-1 and TRBJ2-7, with D possibly matching TRBD2 (6 bases). This CDR3 region has 11 residues. V lost 0 bases and J 9 bases, leaving 9 bases between the germline ends. The germline CDR1 and CDR2 sequences are DFQATT and SNEGSKA (reference sequence). CDR3 DNA: TGCAGTGCTAGAGAGGGGGGAGCGCAGTACTTC. Translating it yields CSAREGGAQYF.

This chain links TRBV23-1 with TRBJ2-3; maybe TRBD2 (6 bases). TRBV23-1 is flagged as an ORF with uncertain function. CDR3 length equals 15 residues. V gave up 3 bases and J gave up 0 bases, with 10 bases separating them. The DNA for the CDR3 is TGCGCCAGCAGTCATTTCGGGAGTAGCACAGATACGCAGTATTTT. Residues: CASSHFGSSTDTQYF.

The V gene is TRBV7-9, the J gene TRBJ2-5, with 7 bases identical to TRBD2. This CDR3 comprises 15 residues. V lost 5 bases, J lost 5 bases, and 11 bases stayed unmatched. Looked up from germline, CDR1 is SEHNR and CDR2 is FQNEAQ (reference sequence). The DNA for the CDR3 is TGTGCCAGCAGCCCTCCGGGGGGAAGGAGGGAGACCCAGTACTTC. It specifies CASSPPGGRRETQYF.

This chain joins TRBV24-1 and TRBJ2-1, with 10 bases that match TRBD1. The germline V gene has CDR1 KGHDR and CDR2 SFDVKD. This CDR3 is built from 14 residues. Unmatched junction bases numbered 3, after V lost 4 bases and J lost 7 bases. The CDR3, as DNA: TGTGCCACCAGTGAGCCGGGACAGGGGAATGAGCAGTTCTTC. Translated, it gives CATSEPGQGNEQFF.